This entry lists 13 T cell receptor beta chains sequenced from one sample in a study of shared clonotypes between healthy human individuals. Assay used: immunoSEQ multiplex PCR; TCRdb lists only in-frame clones, some missing. The sample carries some 2,100,000 clones, under 95% recorded once. Selected positively for CCR7 and CD45RO-negative, naive CD8 cells excluded terminally differentiated effector memory CD45RA+ cells. The sequencing input was naive CD8+ T cells from PBMCs. These TCRs come from a man between 18 and 35 years old in good health. Some clones in this sample may be carry-over from other donors' samples.

CDR3 residues: CASSYSGLAGNEQFF. CDR3 coding DNA: TGTGCCAGCAGTTACTCGGGACTAGCGGGCAATGAGCAGTTCTTC. The rearrangement links TRBV6-6 to TRBJ2-1; 12 nucleotides line up with TRBD2. Germline V gene data show CDR1 as MNHNY and CDR2 as SVGAGI (reference sequence). The CDR3 runs 15 residues. V was clipped by 0 bases and J by 6 bases; unmatched bases: 0.

The chain has TRBV28 and TRBJ2-1, with D possibly matching TRBD2 (5 bases). From germline, CDR1 is MDHEN and CDR2 SYDVKM. CDR3 length: 18 amino acids. V was cut by 5 bases and J by 0 bases, with 20 bases left in between. CDR3 protein: CASSPARVRPSSYNEQFF. The CDR3 DNA reads TGTGCCAGCAGTCCCGCGCGGGTCCGCCCCAGCTCCTACAATGAGCAGTTCTTC.

This chain uses TRBV7-6 with TRBJ2-7; possibly TRBD2 for D (5 bases). CDR3 length: 13 amino acids. With 8 bases removed from V and 3 bases from J, the gap between germline ends came to 14 bases. Germline loops: CDR1 SGHVS, CDR2 FNYEAQ. CDR3 in amino acids: CASAEGRFYEQYF. The DNA for the CDR3 is TGTGCCAGCGCCGAGGGCCGATTCTACGAGCAGTACTTC. Complete variable domain (other parts from reference TRBV7-6 and TRBJ2-7): GAGVSQSPRYKVTKRGQDVALRCDPISGHVSLYWYRQALGQGPEFLTYFNYEAQQDKSGLPNDRFSAERPEGSISTLTIQRTEQRDSAMYRCASAEGRFYEQYFGPGTRLTVT.

V gene TRBV5-1 combines with J gene TRBJ2-2; TRBD1 or TRBD2 may be the D gene (5 bases each). This CDR3 has 15 amino acids. The V gene's germline CDR1 is SGHRS and CDR2 YFSETQ. Trimming removed 4 bases at V and 6 bases at J, with 16 bases between. CDR3 in DNA: TGCGCCAGCAGCGTCCGGGGCCCGATGGCCGGGGAGCTGTTTTTT. It encodes CASSVRGPMAGELFF.

The chain uses TRBV7-9 and TRBJ1-2; 10 positions match TRBD1. With V trimmed by 4 bases and J by 5 bases, 7 bases remained unmatched. The germline V gene has CDR1 SEHNR and CDR2 FQNEAQ (reference sequence). This CDR3 contains 15 residues. The CDR3 loop is CASSSGTGVGYGYTF. The DNA for the CDR3 is TGTGCCAGCAGCTCCGGGACAGGGGTCGGGTATGGCTACACCTTC.

The chain uses TRBV11-2 and TRBJ2-1; 7 bases are a match to TRBD2. The CDR3 is made up of 13 amino acids. Germline V lookup: CDR1 SGHAT, CDR2 FQNNGV. V shed 5 bases, J shed 8 bases, and the junction held 6 bases outside the gene matches. CDR3 loop: CASSPWREYEQFF. DNA for the CDR3: TGTGCCAGCAGCCCCTGGCGGGAGTATGAGCAGTTCTTC.

The J gene is TRBJ1-2, the V gene TRBV11-2, with D uncertain. This CDR3 comprises 15 residues. Per the germline V gene, CDR1 is SGHAT and CDR2 is FQNNGV. Between the trimmed V and J ends, which lost 5 bases and 3 bases, there was a span of 16 bases. The CDR3 coding sequence is TGTGCCAGCAGCGGAGGTCGGGGAATCTACTATGGCTACACCTTC. Amino acid sequence: CASSGGRGIYYGYTF. Combining the CDR3 with reference TRBV11-2 and TRBJ1-2 gives the whole variable domain EAGVAQSPRYKIIEKRQSVAFWCNPISGHATLYWYQQILGQGPKLLIQFQNNGVVDDSQLPKDRFSAERLKGVDSTLKIQPAKLEDSAVYLCASSGGRGIYYGYTFGSGTRLTVV.

The chain has TRBV5-5 and TRBJ1-2, with no clear D. Trimming cost V 1 base and J 0 bases, with 10 bases left between them. The CDR3 totals 15 residues. Looked up from germline, CDR1 is SGHKS and CDR2 is YYEKEE (reference sequence). The CDR3 coding sequence is TGTGCCAGCAGCTTGTACCCGGGTACTAACTATGGCTACACCTTC. Translation gives CASSLYPGTNYGYTF.

The J gene is TRBJ2-7, the V gene TRBV27, with 9 nucleotides matching TRBD1. Unmatched junction bases numbered 9, after V lost 9 bases and J lost 3 bases. The CDR3 length is 14 residues. Germline values: CDR1 MNHEY, CDR2 SMNVEV (reference sequence). CDR3: CASTPPGQGYEQYF. The CDR3 DNA reads TGTGCCAGTACACCTCCGGGACAGGGCTACGAGCAGTACTTC.

The CDR3 DNA follows: TGTGCCAGCAGCCCCTCCGATTGGCCCTCGTCACTTGGCACTGAAGCTTTCTTT. Its protein product is CASSPSDWPSSLGTEAFF. The rearrangement links TRBV11-1 to TRBJ1-1; D is ambiguous. Trimming took 5 bases from V and 4 from J, leaving 26 bases between them. The CDR3 contains 18 residues. Per the germline V gene, CDR1 is SGHAT and CDR2 is FQDESV (reference sequence).

V usage is TRBV9 and J usage is TRBJ1-1; the D is unclear. Germline lookup yields CDR1 SGDLS and CDR2 YYNGEE. The CDR3 sequence is 14 residues long. V was cut by 0 bases and J by 5 bases, with 11 bases left in between. The CDR3 coding sequence is TGTGCCAGCAGCGTAGGGGTAGGGAGGACTGAAGCTTTCTTT. Protein sequence: CASSVGVGRTEAFF.

The rearrangement joins TRBV19 to TRBJ2-2; a weak D match, TRBD2 (6 bases). V lost 11 bases and J 4 bases, leaving 8 bases between the germline ends. Germline CDR1 is LNHDA and CDR2 is SQIVND (reference sequence). The CDR3 spans 11 residues. The CDR3 protein is CAAAGTGELFF. DNA of the CDR3: TGTGCCGCAGCGGGCACCGGGGAGCTGTTTTTT.

The rearrangement uses TRBV30 and TRBJ2-7, with D uncertain. Trimming left V 0 bases short and J 0 bases short, with 9 bases between. Germline V gene sequence: CDR1 GTSNPN, CDR2 SVGIG (reference sequence). CDR3 length: 14 residues. CDR3 coding DNA: TGTGCCTGGAGTGTTCTAGGTTTCTCCTACGAGCAGTACTTC. Protein: CAWSVLGFSYEQYF.